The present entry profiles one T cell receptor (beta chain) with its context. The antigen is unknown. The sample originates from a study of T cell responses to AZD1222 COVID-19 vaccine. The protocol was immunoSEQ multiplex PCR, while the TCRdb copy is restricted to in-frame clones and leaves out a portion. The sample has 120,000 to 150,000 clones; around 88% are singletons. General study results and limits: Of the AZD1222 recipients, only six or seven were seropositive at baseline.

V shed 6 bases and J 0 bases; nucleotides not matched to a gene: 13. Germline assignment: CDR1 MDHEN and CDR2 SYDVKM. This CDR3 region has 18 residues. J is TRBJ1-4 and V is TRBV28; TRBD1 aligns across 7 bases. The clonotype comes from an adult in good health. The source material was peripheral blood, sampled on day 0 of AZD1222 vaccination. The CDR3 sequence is CASSPTTGLPSTNEKLFF. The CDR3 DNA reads TGTGCCAGCAGCCCAACGACAGGGCTTCCCTCAACTAATGAAAAACTGTTTTTT.